Each of the 9 T cell receptor beta chains below was sequenced from the same sample in a study of technical replicates of blood from a handful of donors. Here immunoSEQ multiplex PCR was the method, and the copy in TCRdb shows in-frame clones only, minus some. Of some 96,000 clones in the sample, 90% to 97% were seen once. Sequenced sample: T cells isolated from PBMCs. The receptors stem from a human donor in good health.

The CDR3: CATSTRHSTHNEQFF. The CDR3, as DNA: TGTGCCACCAGCACTCGGCATAGCACCCACAATGAGCAGTTCTTC. This sequence joins TRBV15 and TRBJ2-1; D ambiguous. Deletions cut 4 bases from V and 5 bases from J, with 15 bases between. From germline, CDR1 is LNHNV and CDR2 YYDKDF (reference sequence). This CDR3 comprises 15 residues.

The genes are TRBV11-2 and TRBJ2-7; D perhaps matches TRBD1 (5 bases). The V end was cut by 5 bases, the J end by 2 bases, with 13 bases between. The germline gives CDR1 SGHAT, CDR2 FQNNGV. The CDR3 has 14 residues. The CDR3 DNA reads as TGTGCCAGCAGCCAGCAGGGTTTGGCCTACGAGCAGTACTTC. Its translation is CASSQQGLAYEQYF.

This clone was seen many times. The J gene is TRBJ1-2, the V gene TRBV30; a possible D gene is TRBD1 (5 bases). CDR1 is GTSNPN and CDR2 is SVGIG in the germline V gene (reference sequence). There are 13 residues in the CDR3. V was trimmed by 4 bases and J by 5 bases, leaving 14 bases between them. CDR3 region: CAWIGGVRYGYTF. CDR3 DNA sequence: TGTGCCTGGATCGGAGGGGTTCGATATGGCTACACCTTC.

This rearrangement joins TRBV19 to TRBJ2-7; 7 bases are a match to TRBD1. The V segment lost 3 bases and the J segment 2 bases; nucleotides outside the gene matches: 4. The CDR3 length is 14 residues. Per germline, CDR1 LNHDA and CDR2 SQIVND (reference sequence). The CDR3 sequence is CASSILDRTYEQYF. The CDR3, as DNA: TGTGCCAGTAGTATTCTGGACAGGACCTACGAGCAGTACTTC.

The CDR3 region is CASSSRTGRTGELFF. The CDR3 bases are TGTGCCAGCAGCTCAAGGACAGGGAGAACCGGGGAGCTGTTTTTT. This chain joins TRBV7-2 and TRBJ2-2, with 8 bases fitting TRBD1. CDR1 is SGHTA and CDR2 is FQGNSA in the germline V gene. The CDR3 extends over 15 amino acids. J gave up 5 bases and V 4 bases, and 6 bases lay outside the gene matches.

The rearrangement joins TRBV27 to TRBJ1-1; D possibly corresponds to TRBD1 (5 bases). V gave up 2 bases and J gave up 0 bases, with 7 bases separating them. Germline V lookup: CDR1 MNHEY, CDR2 SMNVEV (reference sequence). The CDR3 runs to 14 residues. In nucleotides, the CDR3 is TGTGCCAGCAGTTTACGGGGGATGAACACTGAAGCTTTCTTT. As protein: CASSLRGMNTEAFF.

The CDR3 DNA sequence: TGCGCCAGCAGCCCACCCCAGGGCAGGGGTAACTATGGCTACACCTTC. It yields the protein CASSPPQGRGNYGYTF. This chain connects TRBV4-1 to TRBJ1-2; possible D gene TRBD1, 6 bases. Germline V gives CDR1 MGHRA, CDR2 YSYEKL. With 4 bases removed from V and 1 base from J, the gap between germline ends came to 16 bases. The CDR3 contains 16 residues.

The V gene is TRBV11-1, the J gene TRBJ2-3; D gene uncertain. The germline V gene encodes CDR1 SGHAT and CDR2 FQDESV (reference sequence). CDR3 length equals 14 residues. Trimming removed 3 bases from V and 0 bases from J, with 7 bases in between. CDR3 bases: TGTGCCAGCAGCTTGAGTAGAAGCACAGATACGCAGTATTTT. Encoded protein: CASSLSRSTDTQYF. Drawing the rest from reference TRBV11-1 and TRBJ2-3, the complete variable domain is EAEVAQSPRYKITEKSQAVAFWCDPISGHATLYWYRQILGQGPELLVQFQDESVVDDSQLPKDRFSAERLKGVDSTLKIQPAELGDSAMYLCASSLSRSTDTQYFGPGTRLTVL.

The chain is built from TRBV29-1 and TRBJ2-1, with 9 bases aligning to TRBD1. Germline CDR1 is SQVTM and CDR2 is ANQGSEA. V lost 6 bases, J lost 9 bases, and 6 bases stayed unmatched. This CDR3 spans 12 amino acids. The CDR3 region has the DNA TGCAGCGTATCGGGACAGGGAGGTGAGCAGTTCTTC. Protein sequence: CSVSGQGGEQFF.